The rows below give T cell receptor beta chains drawn from one sample of a study of Ad26.COV2.S vaccination and SARS-CoV-2 variants. Profiling relied on immunoSEQ multiplex PCR, and the TCRdb table lists in-frame clones only, not all of them. The sample contains some 320,000 clones, around four fifths of which appear only once. The source material was peripheral blood, sampled in a trial of Ad26.COV2.S vaccine versus placebo. The source is a person aged 18-60 years who received the Ad26.COV2.S COVID-19 vaccine or a placebo. The CDR3 runs from the conserved cysteine through the conserved F or W. The D gene is left open where the match is weak. Clone size is shown for a subset of rows, as once, few, many or a class of expanded clone.

D	size	V	J	CDR3	DNA
.	.	TRBV28	TRBJ1-1	CASSLGGGRAHTEAFF	TGTGCCAGCAGTTTGGGGGGCGGCCGTGCCCACACTGAAGCTTTCTTT
TRBD1	.	TRBV6-5	TRBJ1-1	CASSLVSDRVGTEAFF	TGTGCCAGCAGTTTAGTCAGCGACAGGGTAGGCACTGAAGCTTTCTTT
TRBD1	.	TRBV6-5	TRBJ1-2	CASSPPPTGLYGYTF	TGTGCCAGCAGTCCCCCCCCGACAGGGCTCTATGGCTACACCTTC
TRBD1	.	TRBV5-1	TRBJ1-2	CASSLRTGNGPGYTF	TGCGCCAGCAGCTTGCGGACAGGGAATGGGCCTGGCTACACCTTC
TRBD2	few	TRBV9	TRBJ2-2	CASSVVAGGEVYTGELFF	TGTGCCAGCAGCGTAGTTGCTGGGGGGGAGGTGTACACCGGGGAGCTGTTTTTT
.	.	TRBV5-1	TRBJ1-4	CASSLGRREEKLFF	TGCGCCAGCAGCTTGGGACGGAGGGAAGAAAAACTGTTTTTT
TRBD1	.	TRBV5-6	TRBJ1-2	CASSYWGQTRYGYTF	TGTGCCAGCAGCTATTGGGGACAGACTCGCTATGGCTACACCTTC
TRBD1	.	TRBV2	TRBJ1-1	CASTLQRTGGPAFF	TGTGCCAGCACTCTACAGAGGACAGGGGGCCCGGCTTTCTTT
TRBD1	.	TRBV7-9	TRBJ2-5	CASRGDRGPQETQYF	TGTGCCAGCAGGGGGGACAGGGGGCCCCAAGAGACCCAGTACTTC
.	once	TRBV7-9	TRBJ2-3	CASSPSTDTQYF	TGTGCCAGCAGCCCAAGCACAGATACGCAGTATTTT
.	.	TRBV11-2	TRBJ2-2	CASSSQAGELFF	TGTGCCAGCAGCTCTCAGGCCGGGGAGCTGTTTTTT
.	.	TRBV7-9	TRBJ2-1	CASTGNPYYNEQFF	TGTGCCAGCACGGGCAACCCATATTACAATGAGCAGTTCTTC
TRBD2	.	TRBV28	TRBJ2-2	CASTGGRGGELFF	TGTGCCAGTACGGGGGGGCGGGGCGGGGAGCTGTTTTTT
.	.	TRBV25-1	TRBJ1-4	CASSTLRDPNEKLFF	TGTGCCAGCAGTACCCTCCGGGACCCCAATGAAAAACTGTTTTTT
.	.	TRBV4-2	TRBJ2-1	CASSQAPVLGTEQFF	TGTGCCAGCAGCCAAGCCCCTGTGTTAGGGACTGAGCAGTTCTTC
TRBD1	.	TRBV11-2	TRBJ2-7	CASSFGTGVTYEQYF	TGTGCCAGCAGCTTCGGGACAGGGGTCACCTACGAGCAGTACTTC
TRBD1	few	TRBV5-6	TRBJ1-6	CASSSQGEHSPLHF	TGTGCCAGCAGTTCCCAGGGGGAGCATTCACCCCTCCACTTT
.	.	TRBV19	TRBJ1-5	CASTLGGGQPQHF	TGTGCCAGTACCTTAGGCGGGGGACAGCCCCAGCATTTT
.	.	TRBV6-5	TRBJ2-1	CASVQDPAGNEQFF	TGTGCCAGCGTACAGGATCCTGCGGGGAATGAGCAGTTCTTC
.	.	TRBV4-1	TRBJ1-2	CASSQWQNYGYTF	TGCGCCAGCAGCCAGTGGCAGAACTATGGCTACACCTTC
.	.	TRBV7-2	TRBJ2-5	CASSLSAGGETQYF	TGTGCCAGCAGCTTATCGGCGGGTGGGGAGACCCAGTACTTC
TRBD2	.	TRBV9	TRBJ2-5	CASSVSGGGYQETQYF	TGTGCCAGCAGCGTATCGGGCGGGGGGTACCAAGAGACCCAGTACTTC
.	.	TRBV11-2	TRBJ1-2	CASSLDRLTGPTTYGYTF	TGTGCCAGCAGCTTAGATAGGCTCACAGGGCCCACAACTTATGGCTACACCTTC
TRBD1	.	TRBV6-5	TRBJ1-1	CASSSTGYTEAFF	TGTGCCAGCAGTTCGACAGGGTACACTGAAGCTTTCTTT
.	once	TRBV7-9	TRBJ2-3	CASSSRATDTQYF	TGTGCCAGCAGCTCCCGGGCTACAGATACGCAGTATTTT
.	.	TRBV19	TRBJ1-2	CATWEWGANYGYTF	TGTGCCACTTGGGAGTGGGGCGCTAACTATGGCTACACCTTC
TRBD2	.	TRBV5-4	TRBJ2-3	CASSLRLAGGRTDTQYF	TGTGCCAGCAGCTTGCGCCTAGCGGGGGGGCGCACAGATACGCAGTATTTT
.	.	TRBV10-3	TRBJ1-1	CASRGQNTEAFF	TGTGCCAGCCGAGGACAGAACACTGAAGCTTTCTTT
.	.	TRBV29-1	TRBJ2-3	CSVRVGAWTDTQYF	TGCAGCGTCCGAGTAGGGGCCTGGACAGATACGCAGTATTTT
.	.	TRBV2	TRBJ2-4	CASQRGGVSFLAKNIQYF	TGTGCCAGCCAAAGGGGGGGGGTTTCCTTTCTAGCCAAAAACATTCAGTACTTC
TRBD2	.	TRBV7-3	TRBJ2-5	CASSPKGLESSGTQETQYF	TGTGCCAGCAGCCCAAAGGGGCTAGAATCTAGCGGCACGCAAGAGACCCAGTACTTC
.	.	TRBV2	TRBJ1-2	CASNLYLGRGYTF	TGTGCCAGCAATCTTTATCTAGGTCGCGGCTACACCTTC
.	.	TRBV7-9	TRBJ1-2	CASSYRDSNYGYTF	TGTGCCAGCAGCTACCGGGACTCTAACTATGGCTACACCTTC